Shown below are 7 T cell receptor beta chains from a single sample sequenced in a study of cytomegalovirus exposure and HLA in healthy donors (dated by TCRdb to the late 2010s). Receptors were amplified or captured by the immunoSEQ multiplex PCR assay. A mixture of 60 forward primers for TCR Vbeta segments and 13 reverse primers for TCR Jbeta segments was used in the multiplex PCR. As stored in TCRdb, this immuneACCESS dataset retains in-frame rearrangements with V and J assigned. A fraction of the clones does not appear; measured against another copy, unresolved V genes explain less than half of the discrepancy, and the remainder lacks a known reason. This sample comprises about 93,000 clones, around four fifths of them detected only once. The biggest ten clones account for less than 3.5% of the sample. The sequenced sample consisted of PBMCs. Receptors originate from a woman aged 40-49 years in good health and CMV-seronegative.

This CDR3 reads CASSQGPLAGGRTETQYF. The CDR3 nucleotides read TGCGCCAGCAGCCAAGGGCCCCTAGCGGGAGGGCGTACAGAGACCCAGTACTTC. The genes are TRBV4-3 and TRBJ2-5; TRBD2 aligns across 12 bases. Germline V gene data show CDR1 as LGHNA and CDR2 as YSLEER. V lost 1 base to trimming and J lost 4 bases; unmatched junction nucleotides: 10. The CDR3 is made up of 18 amino acids.

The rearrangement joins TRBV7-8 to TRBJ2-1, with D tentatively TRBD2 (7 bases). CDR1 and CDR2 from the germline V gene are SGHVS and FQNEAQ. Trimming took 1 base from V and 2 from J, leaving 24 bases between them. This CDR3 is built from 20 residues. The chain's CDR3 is CASSLVVGGEDSGPYNEQFF. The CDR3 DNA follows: TGTGCCAGCAGCTTAGTGGTAGGGGGGGAAGATAGCGGGCCCTACAATGAGCAGTTCTTC.

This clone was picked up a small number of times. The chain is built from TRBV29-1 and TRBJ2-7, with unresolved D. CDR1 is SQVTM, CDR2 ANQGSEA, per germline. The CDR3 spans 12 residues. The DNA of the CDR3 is TGCCTGGGTCAAGCGTTTTGCTACGAGCAGTACTTC. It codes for CLGQAFCYEQYF.

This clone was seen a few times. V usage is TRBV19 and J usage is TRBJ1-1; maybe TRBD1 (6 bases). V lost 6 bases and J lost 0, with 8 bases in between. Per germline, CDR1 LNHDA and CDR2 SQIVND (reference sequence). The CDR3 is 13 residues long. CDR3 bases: TGTGCCAGTAGAACAGGGTTGAACACTGAAGCTTTCTTT. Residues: CASRTGLNTEAFF. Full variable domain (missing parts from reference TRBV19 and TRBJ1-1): DGGITQSPKYLFRKEGQNVTLSCEQNLNHDAMYWYRQDPGQGLRLIYYSQIVNDFQKGDIAEGYSVSREKKESFPLTVTSAQKNPTAFYLCASRTGLNTEAFFGQGTRLTVV.

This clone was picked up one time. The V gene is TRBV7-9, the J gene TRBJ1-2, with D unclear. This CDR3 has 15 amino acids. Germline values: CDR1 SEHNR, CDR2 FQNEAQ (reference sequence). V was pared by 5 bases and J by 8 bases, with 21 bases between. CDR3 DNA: TGTGCCAGCAGCCGAACCATCGGGGAGGATCGAGGCTACACCTTC. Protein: CASSRTIGEDRGYTF.

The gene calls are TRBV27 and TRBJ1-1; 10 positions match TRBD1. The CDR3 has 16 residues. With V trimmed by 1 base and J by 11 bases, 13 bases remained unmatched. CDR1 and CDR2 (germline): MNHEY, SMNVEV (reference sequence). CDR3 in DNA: TGTGCCAGCAGTTTATGGGTGGGGACAGGGGCCTCGCAGGCTTTCTTT. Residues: CASSLWVGTGASQAFF.

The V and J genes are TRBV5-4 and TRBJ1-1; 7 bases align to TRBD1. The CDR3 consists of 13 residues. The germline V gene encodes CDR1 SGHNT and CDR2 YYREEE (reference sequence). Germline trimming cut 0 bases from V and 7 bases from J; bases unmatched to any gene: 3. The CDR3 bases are TGTGCCAGCAGCTTGGCAGGGGGGAGTGAAGCTTTCTTT. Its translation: CASSLAGGSEAFF.